These 21 T cell receptor beta chains share one sample of origin, sequenced in a study of graft-versus-host responses after intestinal transplantation. The data were produced by immunoSEQ multiplex PCR, yet TCRdb's version contains in-frame clones alone and is incomplete. The data contain 20,000 or so clones, about nine tenths of them singletons. The source material was PBMCs, sampled around 350 days after transplant. These TCRs come from a human patient who received an intestinal transplant, so some T cells may come from the graft donor.

The chain is built from TRBV2 and TRBJ2-3; TRBD1 agrees at 7 bases. Losses at the gene ends were 2 bases for V and 8 bases for J; bases not matched to a gene: 7. CDR1 and CDR2 (germline): SNHLY, FYNNEI. The CDR3 length is 14 residues. The CDR3 loop is CASSETGAQGTQYF. DNA of the CDR3: TGTGCCAGCAGTGAAACAGGGGCGCAGGGTACGCAGTATTTT.

The V and J genes are TRBV18 and TRBJ1-4; 8 nucleotides match TRBD1. Losses at the gene ends were 3 bases for V and 5 bases for J; bases not matched to a gene: 8. CDR3 length equals 16 residues. In germline, CDR1 is KGHSH, CDR2 LQKENI. The CDR3 sequence: CASSPEDRAPNEKLFF. The CDR3 nucleotides read TGTGCCAGCTCACCGGAGGACAGGGCACCAAATGAAAAACTGTTTTTT.

V is TRBV7-6 and J is TRBJ1-1; no clear D. From germline, CDR1 is SGHVS and CDR2 FNYEAQ. The length of the CDR3 is 14 residues. V was clipped by 1 base and J by 1 base, with 7 bases between them. CDR3 in amino acids: CASSLDPANTEAFF. CDR3 in DNA: TGTGCCAGCAGCTTAGATCCAGCGAACACTGAAGCTTTCTTT.

The V and J genes are TRBV14 and TRBJ2-7; 10 bases are shared with TRBD1. The V gene end was trimmed by 0 bases and the J gene end by 3 bases; junction bases not matched to a gene: 8. CDR3 length: 17 amino acids. Germline-derived CDR1 and CDR2 are SGHDN and FVKESK. CDR3 amino acids: CASSQDRPGQGIYEQYF. CDR3 sequence (DNA): TGTGCCAGCAGCCAAGATCGGCCGGGACAGGGGATCTACGAGCAGTACTTC.

The J gene is TRBJ1-5, the V gene TRBV2; D is undetermined. The CDR3 runs 14 residues. The V gene's germline CDR1 is SNHLY and CDR2 FYNNEI. V was pared by 6 bases and J by 5 bases, with 14 bases between. The CDR3 bases are TGTGCCAGCAGCCAGATAACAGAGGATCAGCCCCAGCATTTT. Its protein is CASSQITEDQPQHF. Full variable domain (rest looked up from reference TRBV2 and TRBJ1-5): EPEVTQTPSHQVTQMGQEVILRCVPISNHLYFYWYRQILGQKVEFLVSFYNNEISEKSEIFDDQFSVERPDGSNFTLKIRSTKLEDSAMYFCASSQITEDQPQHFGDGTRLSIL.

CDR3 bases: TGTGCCAGCAGTTCCCTGACAGGGGGGGAATTTCAGCCCCAGCATTTT. Translating it yields CASSSLTGGEFQPQHF. This chain connects TRBV6-6 to TRBJ1-5; the match to TRBD1 covers 9 bases. Germline V lookup: CDR1 MNHNY, CDR2 SVGAGI (reference sequence). Losses at the gene ends were 4 bases for V and 6 bases for J; bases not matched to a gene: 10. This CDR3 is built from 16 residues.

The CDR3 spells CASSQEMGTGGDEQFF. The CDR3 DNA is TGTGCCAGCAGCCAAGAGATGGGGACAGGGGGCGATGAGCAGTTCTTC. The chain links TRBV4-2 to TRBJ2-1, with 12 bases matching TRBD1. V was pared by 0 bases and J by 8 bases, with 5 bases of the junction left unmatched. The germline gives CDR1 LGHNA, CDR2 YNFKEQ. This CDR3 has 16 amino acids.

The chain uses TRBV6-1 and TRBJ2-5; the D is unclear. From germline, CDR1 is MNHNS and CDR2 SASEGT. V lost 6 bases to trimming and J lost 3 bases, with 5 bases between them. The CDR3 has 11 residues. CDR3 sequence reads: CASSAKETQYF. The CDR3 nucleotides read TGTGCCAGCAGCGCAAAAGAGACCCAGTACTTC.

The rearrangement joins TRBV4-1 to TRBJ1-4; TRBD1 is a possible D gene (5 bases). The CDR3 is 16 residues long. Germline V gene lookup returns CDR1 MGHRA and CDR2 YSYEKL. V shed 3 bases and J shed 7 bases, with 18 bases lying between them. CDR3 residues: CASSQVAGRFSEKLFF. Written as DNA, the CDR3 is TGCGCCAGCAGCCAGGTAGCGGGGCGGTTTAGTGAAAAACTGTTTTTT.

V gene TRBV6-5 combines with J gene TRBJ2-7, with D unresolved. V lost 5 bases and J lost 3, with 14 bases in between. The germline V gene encodes CDR1 MNHEY and CDR2 SVGAGI. The CDR3 sequence is 14 residues long. The DNA of the CDR3 is TGTGCCAGCAGTCCTTACCGGCTCGACTACGAGCAGTACTTC. Translating gives CASSPYRLDYEQYF.

The chain couples TRBV6-5 to TRBJ2-1, with a tentative D call TRBD2 (5 bases). Germline values: CDR1 MNHEY, CDR2 SVGAGI. V lost 2 bases and J lost 0, with 11 bases in between. There are 16 residues in the CDR3. For the CDR3, the DNA is TGTGCCAGCAGTTACGCGGCTAGCCCCTCCTACAATGAGCAGTTCTTC. Translating gives CASSYAASPSYNEQFF.

The genes are TRBV6-4 and TRBJ2-3; 15 bases agree with TRBD2. CDR1 is MRHNA, CDR2 SNTAGT, per germline. The J segment lost 4 bases and the V segment lost 3 bases, leaving 2 bases of the junction unmatched. The CDR3 runs 16 residues. In DNA form, the CDR3 reads TGTGCCAGCAGTGAAGGACTAGCGGGGGGGCCAGATACGCAGTATTTT. The encoded protein is CASSEGLAGGPDTQYF.

This chain links TRBV18 with TRBJ2-1; TRBD2 matches at 10 bases. CDR3 length equals 18 residues. V lost 1 base to trimming and J lost 2 bases; unmatched junction nucleotides: 8. Germline CDR1 reads KGHSH; CDR2 reads LQKENI. The CDR3 here is CASSPLPLAGGAYNEQFF. DNA for the CDR3: TGTGCCAGCTCACCACTTCCCTTAGCGGGAGGAGCCTACAATGAGCAGTTCTTC.

The rearrangement joins TRBV5-1 to TRBJ1-2; D unclear. The germline V and J ends were trimmed by 3 bases and 1 base, with 10 bases remaining between them. Germline V CDR1 and CDR2: SGHRS, YFSETQ. The CDR3 covers 14 residues. The CDR3 region has the DNA TGCGCCAGCAGCTCCGCGGGAGGTAACTATGGCTACACCTTC. Translating it yields CASSSAGGNYGYTF.

CDR3 protein: CASSYSTESTGELFF. In DNA form, the CDR3 reads TGTGCCAGCAGTTACTCGACGGAATCCACCGGGGAGCTGTTTTTT. This chain joins TRBV6-6 and TRBJ2-2; no clear D. Germline V CDR1 and CDR2: MNHNY, SVGAGI (reference sequence). Trimming pared 0 bases from V and 4 bases from J, leaving 9 bases between. The CDR3 spans 15 residues.

The chain uses TRBV11-2 and TRBJ2-3; D gene unclear. The CDR3 has 11 amino acids. CDR1 and CDR2 from the germline V gene are SGHAT and FQNNGV. Trimming shortened V by 3 bases and J by 4 bases, and 2 bases separated the two germline ends. The CDR3 sequence: CASSFSDTQYF. Written as DNA, the CDR3 is TGTGCCAGCAGCTTTTCAGATACGCAGTATTTT.

The chain carries TRBV15 and TRBJ1-4; a weak D match, TRBD1 (5 bases). V was clipped by 0 bases and J by 6 bases, with 17 bases between them. This CDR3 comprises 17 residues. Germline-derived CDR1 and CDR2 are LNHNV and YYDKDF (reference sequence). CDR3 residues: CATSRDEGAGWDEKLFF. CDR3 DNA sequence: TGTGCCACCAGCAGAGATGAAGGGGCAGGGTGGGATGAAAAACTGTTTTTT. The variable domain in full, completed from reference TRBV15 and TRBJ1-4, reads DAMVIQNPRYQVTQFGKPVTLSCSQTLNHNVMYWYQQKSSQAPKLLFHYYDKDFNNEADTPDNFQSRRPNTSFCFLDIRSPGLGDTAMYLCATSRDEGAGWDEKLFFGSGTQLSVL.

This CDR3 reads CARRTDPTRGYNEQFF. CDR3 DNA sequence: TGTGCCAGAAGAACGGACCCGACACGGGGCTACAATGAGCAGTTCTTC. This chain joins TRBV5-3 and TRBJ2-1; weak D call: TRBD2 (5 bases). TRBV5-3 is an open reading frame whose function is uncertain. CDR3 length: 16 residues. Trimming stripped 5 bases from V and 3 bases from J, with 18 bases between.

This clone occurred a few times. The V and J genes are TRBV6-5 and TRBJ2-7; TRBD2 matches 7 bases. There are 14 residues in the CDR3. V lost 5 bases, J lost 6 bases, and 10 bases stayed unmatched. Germline V gives CDR1 MNHEY, CDR2 SVGAGI. The CDR3 is CASSELAGVGEQYF. Here the CDR3 DNA reads TGTGCCAGCAGTGAATTGGCGGGAGTGGGCGAGCAGTACTTC.

In DNA, the CDR3 is TGCGCCAGCAGCCAAGATTGGGTCAGTTACAACGAGCAGTACTTC. Protein product: CASSQDWVSYNEQYF. This sequence joins TRBV4-1 and TRBJ2-7; D is unclear. The V gene's germline CDR1 is MGHRA and CDR2 YSYEKL. The CDR3 extends over 15 amino acids. Trimming took 0 bases from V and 5 from J, leaving 14 bases between them.

This chain links TRBV4-1 with TRBJ2-7, with a tentative D call TRBD2 (5 bases). CDR3 length equals 15 residues. CDR1 and CDR2 from the germline V gene are MGHRA and YSYEKL. The V end was cut by 2 bases, the J end by 0 bases, with 11 bases between. The CDR3 reads CASSQSGLSSYEQYF. The CDR3 DNA reads TGCGCCAGCAGCCAAAGTGGACTGAGCTCCTACGAGCAGTACTTC.